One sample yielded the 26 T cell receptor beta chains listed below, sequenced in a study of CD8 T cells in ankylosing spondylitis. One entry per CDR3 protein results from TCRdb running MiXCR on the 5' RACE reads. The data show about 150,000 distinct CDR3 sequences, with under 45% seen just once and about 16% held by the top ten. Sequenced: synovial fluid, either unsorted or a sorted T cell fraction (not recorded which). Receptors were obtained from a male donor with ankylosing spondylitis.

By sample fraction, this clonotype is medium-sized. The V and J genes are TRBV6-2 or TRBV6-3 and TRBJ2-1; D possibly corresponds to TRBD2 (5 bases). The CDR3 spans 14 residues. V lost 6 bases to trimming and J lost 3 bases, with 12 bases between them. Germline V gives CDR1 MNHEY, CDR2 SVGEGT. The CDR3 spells CASSGESDYNEQFF. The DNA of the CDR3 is TGTGCCAGCAGCGGGGAATCAGACTACAATGAGCAGTTCTTC.

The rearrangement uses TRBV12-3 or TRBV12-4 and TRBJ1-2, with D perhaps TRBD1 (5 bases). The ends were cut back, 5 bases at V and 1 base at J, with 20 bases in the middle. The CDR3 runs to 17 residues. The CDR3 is CASSLPHRGKDNYGYTF. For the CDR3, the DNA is TGTGCCAGCAGTCTCCCTCATCGGGGCAAGGATAACTATGGCTACACCTTC.

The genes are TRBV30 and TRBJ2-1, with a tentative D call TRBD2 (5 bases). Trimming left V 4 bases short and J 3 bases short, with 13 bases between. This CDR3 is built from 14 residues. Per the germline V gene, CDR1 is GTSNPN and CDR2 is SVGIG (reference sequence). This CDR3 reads CAWKPMAGYNEQFF. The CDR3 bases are TGTGCCTGGAAGCCTATGGCGGGCTACAATGAGCAGTTCTTC.

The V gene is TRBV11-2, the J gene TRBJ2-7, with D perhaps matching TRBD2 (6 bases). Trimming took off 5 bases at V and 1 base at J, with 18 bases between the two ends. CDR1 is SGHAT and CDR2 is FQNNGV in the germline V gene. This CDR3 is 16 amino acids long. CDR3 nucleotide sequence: TGTGCCAGCAGCCGGGCGGGGCTAGCGACATCCTACGAGCAGTACTTC. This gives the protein CASSRAGLATSYEQYF.

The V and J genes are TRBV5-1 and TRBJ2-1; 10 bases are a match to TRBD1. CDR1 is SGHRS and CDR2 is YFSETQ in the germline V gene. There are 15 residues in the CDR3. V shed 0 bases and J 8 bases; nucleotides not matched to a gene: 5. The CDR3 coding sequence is TGCGCCAGCAGCTTGGACGGACAGGGGGGCGATGAGCAGTTCTTC. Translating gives CASSLDGQGGDEQFF.

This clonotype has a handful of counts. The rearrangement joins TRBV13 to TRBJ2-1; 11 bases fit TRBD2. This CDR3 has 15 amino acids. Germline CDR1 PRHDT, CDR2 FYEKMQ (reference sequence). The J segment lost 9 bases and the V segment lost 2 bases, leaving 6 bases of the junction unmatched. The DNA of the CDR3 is TGTGCCAGCAGCTTACTAGCGGGGGGAAGCGCTGAGCAGTTCTTC. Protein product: CASSLLAGGSAEQFF.

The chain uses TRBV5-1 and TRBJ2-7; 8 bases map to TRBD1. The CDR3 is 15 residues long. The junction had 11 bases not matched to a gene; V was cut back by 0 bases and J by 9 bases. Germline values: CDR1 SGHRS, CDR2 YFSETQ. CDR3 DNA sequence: TGCGCCAGCAGCTTGGTTTTAGGACAGGGATCTCGGCAGTACTTC. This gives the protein CASSLVLGQGSRQYF.

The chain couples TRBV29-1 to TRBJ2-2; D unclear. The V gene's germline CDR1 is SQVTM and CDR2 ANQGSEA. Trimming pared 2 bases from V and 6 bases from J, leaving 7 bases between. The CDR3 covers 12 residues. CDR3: CSVESSSGELFF. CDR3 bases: TGCAGCGTTGAATCGTCGTCCGGGGAGCTGTTTTTT.

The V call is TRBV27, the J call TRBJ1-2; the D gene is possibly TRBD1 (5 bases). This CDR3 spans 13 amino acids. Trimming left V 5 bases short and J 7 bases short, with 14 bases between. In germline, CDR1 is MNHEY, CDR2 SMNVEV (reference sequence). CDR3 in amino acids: CASSPLPGTGYTF. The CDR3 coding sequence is TGTGCCAGCAGTCCGTTACCAGGGACTGGCTACACCTTC.

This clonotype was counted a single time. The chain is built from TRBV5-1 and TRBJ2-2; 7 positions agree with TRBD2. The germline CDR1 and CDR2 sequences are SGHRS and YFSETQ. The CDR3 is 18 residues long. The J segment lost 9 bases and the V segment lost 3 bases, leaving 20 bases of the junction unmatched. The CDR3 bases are TGCGCCAGCAGCTCTCAGGAATATGTGGGACTATTTTTTAGGGAGCTGTTTTTT. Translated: CASSSQEYVGLFFRELFF.

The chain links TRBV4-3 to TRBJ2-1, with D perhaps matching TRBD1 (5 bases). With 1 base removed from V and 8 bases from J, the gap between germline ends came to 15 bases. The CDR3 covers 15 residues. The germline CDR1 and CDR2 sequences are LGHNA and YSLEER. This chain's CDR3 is CASSQVWGPIDEQFF. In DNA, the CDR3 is TGCGCCAGCAGCCAAGTATGGGGCCCTATCGATGAGCAGTTCTTC.

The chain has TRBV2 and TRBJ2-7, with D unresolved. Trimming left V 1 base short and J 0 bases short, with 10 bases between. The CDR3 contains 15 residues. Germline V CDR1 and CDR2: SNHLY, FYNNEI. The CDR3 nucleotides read TGTGCCAGCAGTGAAGAGGCTGGTTACTCCTACGAGCAGTACTTC. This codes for CASSEEAGYSYEQYF. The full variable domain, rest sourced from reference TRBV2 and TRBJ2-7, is EPEVTQTPSHQVTQMGQEVILRCVPISNHLYFYWYRQILGQKVEFLVSFYNNEISEKSEIFDDQFSVERPDGSNFTLKIRSTKLEDSAMYFCASSEEAGYSYEQYFGPGTRLTVT.

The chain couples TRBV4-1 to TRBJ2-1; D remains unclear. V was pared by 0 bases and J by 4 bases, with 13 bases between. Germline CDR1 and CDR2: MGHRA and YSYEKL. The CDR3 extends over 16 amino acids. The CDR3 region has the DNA TGCGCCAGCAGCCAAGAACTCTCATATGAGTACAATGAGCAGTTCTTC. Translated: CASSQELSYEYNEQFF.

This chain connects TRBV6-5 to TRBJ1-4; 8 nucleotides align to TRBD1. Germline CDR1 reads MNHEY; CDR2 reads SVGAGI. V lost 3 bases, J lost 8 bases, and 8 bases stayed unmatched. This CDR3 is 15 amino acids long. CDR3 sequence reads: CASSYMWTGKEKLFF. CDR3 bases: TGTGCCAGCAGTTATATGTGGACAGGGAAGGAAAAACTGTTTTTT.

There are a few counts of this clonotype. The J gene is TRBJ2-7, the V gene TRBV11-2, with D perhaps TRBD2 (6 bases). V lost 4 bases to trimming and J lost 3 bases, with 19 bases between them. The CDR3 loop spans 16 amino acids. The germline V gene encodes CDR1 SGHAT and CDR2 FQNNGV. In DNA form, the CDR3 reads TGTGCCAGCAGCTCGGACGAGGGACGGAGGGGCTACGAGCAGTACTTC. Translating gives CASSSDEGRRGYEQYF.

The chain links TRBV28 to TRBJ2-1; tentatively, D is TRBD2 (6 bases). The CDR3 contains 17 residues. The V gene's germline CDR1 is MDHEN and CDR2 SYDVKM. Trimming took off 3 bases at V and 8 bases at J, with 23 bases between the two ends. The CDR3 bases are TGTGCCAGCAGTTTTACCGCGCGGGCGGGAAATTGCGATGAGCAGTTCTTC. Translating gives CASSFTARAGNCDEQFF.

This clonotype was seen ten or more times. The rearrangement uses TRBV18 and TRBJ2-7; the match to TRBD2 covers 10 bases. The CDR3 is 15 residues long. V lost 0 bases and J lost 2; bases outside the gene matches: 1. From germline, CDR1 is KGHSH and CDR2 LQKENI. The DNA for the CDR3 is TGTGCCAGCTCACCACCACTAGCGGGACCCTACGAGCAGTACTTC. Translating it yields CASSPPLAGPYEQYF. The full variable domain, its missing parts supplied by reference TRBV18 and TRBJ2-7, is NAGVMQNPRHLVRRRGQEARLRCSPMKGHSHVYWYRQLPEEGLKFMVYLQKENIIDESGMPKERFSAEFPKEGPSILRIQQVVRGDSAAYFCASSPPLAGPYEQYFGPGTRLTVT.

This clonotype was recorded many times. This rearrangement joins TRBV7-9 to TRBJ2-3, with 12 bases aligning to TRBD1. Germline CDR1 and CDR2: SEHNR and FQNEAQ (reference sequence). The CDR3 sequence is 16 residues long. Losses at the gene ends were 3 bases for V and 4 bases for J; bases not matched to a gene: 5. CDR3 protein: CASSLPGTGGPDTQYF. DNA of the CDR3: TGTGCCAGCAGCTTGCCCGGGACAGGGGGCCCAGATACGCAGTATTTT.

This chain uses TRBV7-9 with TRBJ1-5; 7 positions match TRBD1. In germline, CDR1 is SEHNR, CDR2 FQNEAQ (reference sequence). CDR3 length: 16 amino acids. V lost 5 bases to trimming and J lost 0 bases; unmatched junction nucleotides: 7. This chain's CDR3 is CASSPGTDLSNQPQHF. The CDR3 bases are TGTGCCAGCAGCCCCGGGACAGACCTTAGCAATCAGCCCCAGCATTTT.

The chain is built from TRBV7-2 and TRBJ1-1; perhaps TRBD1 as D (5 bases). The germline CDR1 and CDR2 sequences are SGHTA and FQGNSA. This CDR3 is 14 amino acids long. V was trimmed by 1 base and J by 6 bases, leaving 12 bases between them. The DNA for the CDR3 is TGTGCCAGCAGCTTAGAACCCTCAGGGCCTGAAGCTTTCTTT. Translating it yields CASSLEPSGPEAFF. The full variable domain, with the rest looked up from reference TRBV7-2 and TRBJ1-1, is GAGVSQSPSNKVTEKGKDVELRCDPISGHTALYWYRQSLGQGLEFLIYFQGNSAPDKSGLPSDRFSAERTGGSVSTLTIQRTQQEDSAVYLCASSLEPSGPEAFFGQGTRLTVV.

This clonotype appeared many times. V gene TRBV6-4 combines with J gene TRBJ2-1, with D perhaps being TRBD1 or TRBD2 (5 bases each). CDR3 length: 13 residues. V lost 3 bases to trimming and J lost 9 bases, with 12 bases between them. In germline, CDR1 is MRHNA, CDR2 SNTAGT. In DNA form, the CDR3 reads TGTGCCAGCAGTGAAGGGGAGCAGGGTGAGCAGTTCTTC. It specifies CASSEGEQGEQFF.

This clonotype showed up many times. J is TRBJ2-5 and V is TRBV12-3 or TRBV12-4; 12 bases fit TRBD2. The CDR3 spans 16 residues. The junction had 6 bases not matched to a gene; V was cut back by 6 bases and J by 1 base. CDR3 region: CASRPTSGGTQETQYF. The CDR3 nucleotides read TGTGCCAGCAGACCCACTAGCGGGGGGACCCAAGAGACCCAGTACTTC.

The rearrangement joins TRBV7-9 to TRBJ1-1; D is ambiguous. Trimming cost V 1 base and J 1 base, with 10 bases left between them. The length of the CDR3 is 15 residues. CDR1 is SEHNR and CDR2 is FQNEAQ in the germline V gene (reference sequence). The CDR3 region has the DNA TGTGCCAGCAGCTTAGATCGGTGGGGGAACACTGAAGCTTTCTTT. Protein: CASSLDRWGNTEAFF. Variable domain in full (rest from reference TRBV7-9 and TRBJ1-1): DTGVSQNPRHKITKRGQNVTFRCDPISEHNRLYWYRQTLGQGPEFLTYFQNEAQLEKSRLLSDRFSAERPKGSFSTLEIQRTEQGDSAMYLCASSLDRWGNTEAFFGQGTRLTVV.

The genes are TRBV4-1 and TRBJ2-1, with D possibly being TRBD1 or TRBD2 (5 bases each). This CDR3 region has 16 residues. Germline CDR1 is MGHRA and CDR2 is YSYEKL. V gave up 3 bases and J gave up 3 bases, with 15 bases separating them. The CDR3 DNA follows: TGCGCCAGCAGCCATCGGGACGGGTGGGGCTACAATGAGCAGTTCTTC. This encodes CASSHRDGWGYNEQFF.

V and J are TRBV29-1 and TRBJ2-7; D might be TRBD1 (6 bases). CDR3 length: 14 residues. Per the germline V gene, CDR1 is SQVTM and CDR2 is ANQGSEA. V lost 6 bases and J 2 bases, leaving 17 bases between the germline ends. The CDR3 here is CSVLDSPQPYEQYF. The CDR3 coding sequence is TGCAGCGTGCTGGACAGCCCCCAGCCCTACGAGCAGTACTTC.

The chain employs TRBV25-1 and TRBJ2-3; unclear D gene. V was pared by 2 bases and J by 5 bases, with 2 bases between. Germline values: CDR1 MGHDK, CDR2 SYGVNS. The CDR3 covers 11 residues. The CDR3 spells CASSERDTQYF. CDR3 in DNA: TGTGCCAGCAGTGAACGAGATACGCAGTATTTT.